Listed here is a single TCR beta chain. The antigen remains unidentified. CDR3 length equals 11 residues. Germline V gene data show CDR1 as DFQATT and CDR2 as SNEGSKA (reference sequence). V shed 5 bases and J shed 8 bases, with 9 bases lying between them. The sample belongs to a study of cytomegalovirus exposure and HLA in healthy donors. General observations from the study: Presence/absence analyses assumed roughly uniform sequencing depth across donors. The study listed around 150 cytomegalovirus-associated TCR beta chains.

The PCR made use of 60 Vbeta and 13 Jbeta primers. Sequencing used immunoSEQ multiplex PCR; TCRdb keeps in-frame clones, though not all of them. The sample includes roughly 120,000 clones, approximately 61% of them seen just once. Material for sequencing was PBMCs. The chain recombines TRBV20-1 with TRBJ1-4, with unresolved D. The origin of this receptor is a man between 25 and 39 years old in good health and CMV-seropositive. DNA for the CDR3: TGCAGTGCTCGCGAGTTGGAAAAACTGTTTTTT. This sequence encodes CSARELEKLFF.